This record covers a single T cell receptor beta chain. As yet, its antigen is unknown. The source of the sample is a study of identical twins. Study-level results: Recombination models fit unrelated individuals' TCR alpha sharing but underestimated twins'.

TCRdb called the 5' RACE reads again in MiXCR, with one record for every CDR3 protein. The data contain 350,000 to 450,000 distinct CDR3 sequences, approximately 17% of them singletons. V was cut by 5 bases and J by 3 bases, with 7 bases left in between. CDR3 length: 12 amino acids. In germline, CDR1 is MDHEN, CDR2 SYDVKM. Sequencing input: naive T cells sorted from blood. The chain carries TRBV28 and TRBJ1-1, with unresolved D. This TCR came from a man in his fifties or sixties in good health. CDR3 in DNA: TGTGCCAGCAGTCCTATATACACTGAAGCTTTCTTT. It is translated as CASSPIYTEAFF.